These 5 T cell receptor beta chains share one sample of origin, sequenced in a study of cytomegalovirus exposure and HLA in healthy donors. With 60 Vbeta and 13 Jbeta primers, the PCR was carried out. Method: immunoSEQ multiplex PCR; TCRdb's copy keeps in-frame clones and lacks some. The sample records about 94,000 clones, about 76% being singletons. The sample taken for sequencing was PBMCs. Receptor source: a man aged 35-49 years in good health and CMV-seropositive.

The chain is built from TRBV28 and TRBJ2-1; 7 bases line up with TRBD1. The CDR3 totals 15 residues. From germline, CDR1 is MDHEN and CDR2 SYDVKM. V shed 6 bases, J shed 3 bases, and the junction held 8 bases outside the gene matches. The CDR3 region has the DNA TGTGCCAGCAGGGGGGCCGGGACAGACTACAATGAGCAGTTCTTC. Translating it yields CASRGAGTDYNEQFF. Drawing the rest from reference TRBV28 and TRBJ2-1, the complete variable domain is DVKVTQSSRYLVKRTGEKVFLECVQDMDHENMFWYRQDPGLGLRLIYFSYDVKMKEKGDIPEGYSVSREKKERFSLILESASTNQTSMYLCASRGAGTDYNEQFFGPGTRLTVL.

The J gene is TRBJ2-2, the V gene TRBV18, with unresolved D. Per the germline V gene, CDR1 is KGHSH and CDR2 is LQKENI. V was trimmed by 3 bases and J by 3 bases, leaving 8 bases between them. The CDR3 extends over 14 amino acids. The chain's CDR3 is CASSPSRDTGELFF. CDR3 nucleotides: TGTGCCAGCTCACCGTCTCGGGACACCGGGGAGCTGTTTTTT. Based on the CDR3 plus reference TRBV18 and TRBJ2-2, the full variable domain is NAGVMQNPRHLVRRRGQEARLRCSPMKGHSHVYWYRQLPEEGLKFMVYLQKENIIDESGMPKERFSAEFPKEGPSILRIQQVVRGDSAAYFCASSPSRDTGELFFGEGSRLTVL.

The chain links TRBV6-5 to TRBJ1-1; the match to TRBD1 covers 9 bases. This CDR3 region has 14 residues. The germline V gene encodes CDR1 MNHEY and CDR2 SVGAGI. J was trimmed by 8 bases and V by 8 bases; bases with no gene match: 12. CDR3 DNA sequence: TGTGCCAGCTCGATCGGGACAGGGAAAAGGGAAGCTTTCTTT. Its protein product is CASSIGTGKREAFF.

This clone occurred a few times. The CDR3 DNA reads as TGTGCCAGCAGCTTGTTACAGGGGCGAATCACTGAAGCTTTCTTT. Translation: CASSLLQGRITEAFF. The chain uses TRBV5-4 and TRBJ1-1, with 7 bases that match TRBD1. The CDR3 extends over 15 amino acids. Germline trimming cut 1 base from V and 4 bases from J; bases unmatched to any gene: 7. Germline CDR1 and CDR2: SGHNT and YYREEE (reference sequence).

This clone showed up just a few times. The chain joins TRBV10-2 to TRBJ2-3; D is perhaps TRBD1 (6 bases). This CDR3 comprises 14 residues. V shed 1 base and J shed 2 bases, with 7 bases lying between them. Germline V gene lookup returns CDR1 WSHSY and CDR2 SAAADI. CDR3 residues: CASSELGATDTQYF. The CDR3, as DNA: TGCGCCAGCAGTGAGTTGGGGGCCACAGATACGCAGTATTTT.